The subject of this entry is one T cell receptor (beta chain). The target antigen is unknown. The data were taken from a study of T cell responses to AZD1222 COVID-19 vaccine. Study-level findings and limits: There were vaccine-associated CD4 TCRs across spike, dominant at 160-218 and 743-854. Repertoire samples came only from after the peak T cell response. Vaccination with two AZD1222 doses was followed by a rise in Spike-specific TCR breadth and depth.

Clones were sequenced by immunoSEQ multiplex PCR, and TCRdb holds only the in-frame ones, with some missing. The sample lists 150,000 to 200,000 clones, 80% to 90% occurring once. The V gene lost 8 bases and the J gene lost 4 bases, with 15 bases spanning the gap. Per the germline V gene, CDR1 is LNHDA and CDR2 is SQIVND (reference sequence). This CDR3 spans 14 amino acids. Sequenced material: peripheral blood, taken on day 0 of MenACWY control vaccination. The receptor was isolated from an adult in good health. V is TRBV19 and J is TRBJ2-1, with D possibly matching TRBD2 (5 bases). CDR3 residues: CASQRGSGYNEQFF. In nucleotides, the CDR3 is TGTGCCAGTCAACGCGGGTCCGGTTACAATGAGCAGTTCTTC.